The T cell receptor (beta chain) described here comes from a study of blood T cells in healthy people across ages. The use of a sample-barcoded 5' primer and a J-beta primer mix characterized a second PCR of roughly 7 to 11 cycles. TCRdb redid the calling of the 5' RACE reads with MiXCR, one entry per CDR3 protein. The sample consists of about 720,000 distinct CDR3 sequences, about 20% of them appearing once. From germline, CDR1 is SNHLY and CDR2 FYNNEI. V lost 3 bases and J lost 7; bases outside the gene matches: 4. The CDR3 covers 14 residues. This clonotype has a handful of counts. The sample was blood. The sequence was obtained from a man aged 65-85 years in good health. The rearrangement uses TRBV2 and TRBJ1-2; 11 positions match TRBD1. The CDR3 DNA follows: TGTGCCAGCAGTGAGGGACAGGGGGTTTTTGGCTACACCTTC. It specifies CASSEGQGVFGYTF.